The sequence of this T cell receptor (beta chain) was determined in a study of blood T cell repertoires in COVID-19. Study at large: COVID-19 samples from acute and convalescent phases originated in the United States, Italy and Spain. PBMCs, B-cell-depleted T cells, or T cells provided the cDNA or gDNA that made up the material.

Recruitment covered over 20 US areas and drew participants whose ages spanned roughly 18 to 100 years. CDR3 length: 13 residues. V was cut by 4 bases and J by 2 bases, with 9 bases left in between. Germline lookup yields CDR1 GTSNPN and CDR2 SVGIG (reference sequence). Produced via immunoSEQ multiplex PCR; TCRdb's table is partial and in-frame only. This sample has hundreds of thousands of clones; approximately 89% occur once, and the top ten carry roughly 1.2%. The source material was PBMCs or T cells enriched from blood (not recorded which). The gene calls are TRBV30 and TRBJ1-5, with D uncertain. The source of this sequence is a middle-aged woman with acute COVID-19. CDR3 in amino acids: CAWNRGGNQPQHF. CDR3 nucleotides: TGTGCCTGGAACCGGGGAGGCAATCAGCCCCAGCATTTT.